This TCR beta chain was sequenced for a study of early stage breast cancer tumors. Study-level points and caveats: Most shared enriched TCRB sequences were commonly generated ones.

CDR1 is GTSNPN, CDR2 SVGIG, per germline (reference sequence). Unmatched junction bases numbered 3, after V lost 3 bases and J lost 1 base. The CDR3 totals 16 residues. On this clone: The antigen remains undetermined.

Sequencing was performed with immunoSEQ multiplex PCR; in TCRdb, only in-frame clones are kept and a portion is missing. This sample yields about 8,000 clones, of which approximately 66% are seen a single time; about 7.5% belongs to the top ten. The sequenced material came from breast tumor tissue. This clonotype originated in a person between 65 and 80 years old with breast cancer. The chain joins TRBV30 to TRBJ2-5; 15 bases line up with TRBD2. CDR3 bases: TGTGCCTGGAGCGGGACTAGCGGGGGGACCCAAGAGACCCAGTACTTC. As protein: CAWSGTSGGTQETQYF.